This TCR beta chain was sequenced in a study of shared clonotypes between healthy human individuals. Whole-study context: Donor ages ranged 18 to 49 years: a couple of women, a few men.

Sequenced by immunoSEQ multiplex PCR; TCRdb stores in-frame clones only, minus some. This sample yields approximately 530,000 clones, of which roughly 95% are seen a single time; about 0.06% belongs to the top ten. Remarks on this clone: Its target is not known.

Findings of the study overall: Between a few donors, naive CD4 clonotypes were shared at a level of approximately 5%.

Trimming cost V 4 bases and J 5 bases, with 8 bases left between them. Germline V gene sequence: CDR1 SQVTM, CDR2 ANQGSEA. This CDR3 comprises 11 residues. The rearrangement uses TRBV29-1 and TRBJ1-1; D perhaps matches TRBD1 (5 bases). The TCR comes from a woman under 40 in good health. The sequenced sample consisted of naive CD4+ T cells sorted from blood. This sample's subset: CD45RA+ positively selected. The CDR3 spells CSVARGTEAFF. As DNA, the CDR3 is TGCAGCGTTGCTCGGGGGACTGAAGCTTTCTTT.